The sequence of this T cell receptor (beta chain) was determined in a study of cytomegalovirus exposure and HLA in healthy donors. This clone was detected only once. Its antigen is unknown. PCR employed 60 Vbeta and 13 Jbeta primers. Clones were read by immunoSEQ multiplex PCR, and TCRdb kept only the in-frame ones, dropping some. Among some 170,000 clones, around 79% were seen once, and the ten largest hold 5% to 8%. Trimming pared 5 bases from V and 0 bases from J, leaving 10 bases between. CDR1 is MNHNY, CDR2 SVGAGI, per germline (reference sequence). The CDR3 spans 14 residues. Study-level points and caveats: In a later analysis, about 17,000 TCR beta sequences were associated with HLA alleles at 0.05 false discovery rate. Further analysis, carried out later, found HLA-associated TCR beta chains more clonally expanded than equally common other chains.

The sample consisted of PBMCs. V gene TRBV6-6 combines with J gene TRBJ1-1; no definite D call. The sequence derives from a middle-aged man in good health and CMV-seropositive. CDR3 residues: CASSSGEMNTEAFF. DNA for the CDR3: TGTGCCAGCAGTAGTGGGGAGATGAACACTGAAGCTTTCTTT.